The 18 T cell receptor beta chains listed next were all sequenced from one sample in a study of beta chain features in type 1 diabetes. Isolated RNA was reverse transcribed in full, so expressed TCRB transcripts were sequenced. Profiling relied on immunoSEQ multiplex PCR, and the TCRdb table lists in-frame clones only, not all of them. The sample has 250,000 to 350,000 clones; 11% to 15% are singletons. The specimen was central memory CD4+ T cells from blood. All receptors derive from a man younger than 40 in good health.

The rearrangement links TRBV2 to TRBJ2-5, with 10 bases aligning to TRBD2. The CDR3 consists of 17 residues. From germline, CDR1 is SNHLY and CDR2 FYNNEI. The trim removed 3 bases at V and 4 bases at J, leaving 11 bases unmatched. CDR3 amino acids: CASSDHAWTSGGETQYF. Written as DNA, the CDR3 is TGTGCCAGCAGTGATCACGCATGGACTAGCGGAGGAGAGACCCAGTACTTC.

This clone turned up a few times. The chain recombines TRBV6-5 with TRBJ1-2, with D possibly TRBD1 on 5 matching bases. Per the germline V gene, CDR1 is MNHEY and CDR2 is SVGAGI. This CDR3 has 11 amino acids. Trimming left V 4 bases short and J 8 bases short, with 8 bases between. The CDR3 sequence: CASSSGFGYTF. The CDR3 bases are TGTGCCAGCAGTTCAGGGTTCGGCTACACCTTC.

This clone was counted a few times. The gene calls are TRBV7-9 and TRBJ1-2; TRBD1 might be the D (5 bases). There are 14 residues in the CDR3. Germline CDR1 is SEHNR and CDR2 is FQNEAQ (reference sequence). Trimming pared 5 bases from V and 7 bases from J, leaving 17 bases between. The CDR3 region has the DNA TGTGCCAGCAGCCCAGGGAGGGGCTCCGTTGGCTACACCTTC. Amino acid sequence: CASSPGRGSVGYTF.

The chain links TRBV2 to TRBJ1-2; no clear D gene. The CDR3 totals 10 residues. CDR1 is SNHLY, CDR2 FYNNEI, per germline. Trimming removed 3 bases at V and 8 bases at J, with 4 bases between. In nucleotides, the CDR3 is TGTGCCAGCAGTGAGGGCGGCTACACCTTC. This translates into CASSEGGYTF.

The sample holds a few counts of this clone. This rearrangement joins TRBV4-3 to TRBJ2-1; 7 bases are a match to TRBD2. CDR1 is LGHNA, CDR2 YSLEER, per germline. The CDR3 is 16 amino acids. J lost 2 bases, V lost 4 bases, and 8 bases had no gene match. CDR3 coding DNA: TGCGCCAGCAGCCCGGTTAAGCGGGGCCCCTACAATGAGCAGTTCTTC. It codes for CASSPVKRGPYNEQFF.

There are a few counts of this clone. V usage is TRBV25-1 and J usage is TRBJ1-1, with D unresolved. V was pared by 3 bases and J by 4 bases, with 9 bases between. CDR1 MGHDK and CDR2 SYGVNS come from the germline V gene. The CDR3 sequence is 13 residues long. In DNA form, the CDR3 reads TGTGCCAGCAGTGAGGGTTTAACCACTGAAGCTTTCTTT. Translated: CASSEGLTTEAFF.

This clone was detected many times. The rearrangement joins TRBV18 to TRBJ1-4, with D hard to call. V was cut by 3 bases and J by 8 bases, with 16 bases left in between. CDR1 and CDR2 from the germline V gene are KGHSH and LQKENI. CDR3 length equals 15 residues. The DNA of the CDR3 is TGTGCCAGCTCACCGGCACATACAATCGGGGAAAAACTGTTTTTT. This codes for CASSPAHTIGEKLFF.

The rearrangement uses TRBV10-2 and TRBJ2-7, with 10 bases lining up with TRBD2. CDR1 WSHSY and CDR2 SAAADI come from the germline V gene. CDR3 length: 15 residues. The J segment lost 2 bases and the V segment lost 4 bases, leaving 5 bases of the junction unmatched. Here the CDR3 DNA reads TGCGCCAGCAGTGTGTCTAGCGGGGGTACCTACGAGCAGTACTTC. This gives the protein CASSVSSGGTYEQYF.

This clone has more than one count but fewer than ten. This rearrangement joins TRBV19 to TRBJ2-5; the D gene is possibly TRBD2 (6 bases). This CDR3 region has 15 residues. Germline CDR1 LNHDA, CDR2 SQIVND (reference sequence). V dropped 4 bases and J dropped 2 bases, with 14 bases sitting between them. Here the CDR3 DNA reads TGTGCCAGTAGTAATGGGCGGGATCGACAAGAGACCCAGTACTTC. Amino acids: CASSNGRDRQETQYF.

The CDR3 DNA is TGTGCCAGCCGGGGGGGCCTAAACACCGGGGAGCTGTTTTTT. It translates to CASRGGLNTGELFF. The V call is TRBV6-1, the J call TRBJ2-2, with TRBD2 matching over 8 bases. The CDR3 totals 14 residues. The J segment lost 2 bases and the V segment lost 8 bases, leaving 4 bases of the junction unmatched. Germline CDR1 MNHNS, CDR2 SASEGT.

A word on this clone: This same CDR3 is encoded by further DNA sequences in the sample. CDR3 bases: TGTGCCAGCTCACCACGGGGGAACACTGAAGCTTTCTTT. This codes for CASSPRGNTEAFF. The chain recombines TRBV18 with TRBJ1-1, with D unclear. Germline values: CDR1 KGHSH, CDR2 LQKENI. The CDR3 consists of 13 residues. V lost 1 base to trimming and J lost 1 base, with 4 bases between them. The full variable domain, with the rest looked up from reference TRBV18 and TRBJ1-1, is NAGVMQNPRHLVRRRGQEARLRCSPMKGHSHVYWYRQLPEEGLKFMVYLQKENIIDESGMPKERFSAEFPKEGPSILRIQQVVRGDSAAYFCASSPRGNTEAFFGQGTRLTVV.

This clone turned up a few times. The chain uses TRBV11-2 and TRBJ2-7, with a possible D match to TRBD1 (6 bases). Germline CDR1 SGHAT, CDR2 FQNNGV. This CDR3 has 14 amino acids. Trimming removed 0 bases from V and 1 base from J, with 7 bases in between. This CDR3 reads CASSLEGQSYEQYV. The DNA for the CDR3 is TGTGCCAGCAGCTTAGAAGGACAGTCCTACGAGCAGTACGTC.

The gene calls are TRBV6-5 and TRBJ1-2, with D possibly being TRBD1 (5 bases). Trimming stripped 6 bases from V and 1 base from J, with 9 bases between. CDR1 is MNHEY, CDR2 SVGAGI, per germline. The CDR3 spans 13 residues. As DNA, the CDR3 is TGTGCCAGCAGCCTCGACAGTAACTATGGCTACACCTTC. Amino acid sequence: CASSLDSNYGYTF.

The chain uses TRBV9 and TRBJ2-5; 13 bases fit TRBD2. The CDR3 totals 16 residues. V shed 3 bases, J shed 1 base, and the junction held 3 bases outside the gene matches. CDR1 is SGDLS and CDR2 is YYNGEE in the germline V gene. The CDR3 sequence is CASSAGLAGAQETQYF. Here the CDR3 DNA reads TGTGCCAGCAGCGCCGGACTAGCGGGGGCCCAAGAGACCCAGTACTTC.

The rearrangement joins TRBV7-2 to TRBJ2-5, with unresolved D. The CDR3 consists of 13 residues. V was clipped by 3 bases and J by 3 bases, with 8 bases between them. Germline V lookup: CDR1 SGHTA, CDR2 FQGNSA. CDR3 in amino acids: CASSFGQKETQYF. CDR3 sequence (DNA): TGTGCCAGCAGCTTTGGTCAGAAAGAGACCCAGTACTTC.

The rearrangement links TRBV7-3 to TRBJ2-2; D not resolved. The CDR3 totals 14 residues. CDR1 and CDR2 (germline): SGHTA, FQGTGA. Trimming took off 3 bases at V and 7 bases at J, with 12 bases between the two ends. DNA of the CDR3: TGTGCCAGCAGCTTGAACGCAGCAGACGGGGAGCTGTTTTTT. Encoded protein: CASSLNAADGELFF.

The chain has TRBV30 and TRBJ2-6; the D gene is possibly TRBD2 (5 bases). Germline-derived CDR1 and CDR2 are GTSNPN and SVGIG (reference sequence). Trimming removed 1 base at V and 2 bases at J, with 6 bases between. This CDR3 contains 14 residues. In nucleotides, the CDR3 is TGTGCCTGGAGTGGAGGGACTGGGGCCAACGTCCTGACTTTC. The encoded protein is CAWSGGTGANVLTF.

The rearrangement uses TRBV2 and TRBJ1-2, with D unresolved. The CDR3 has 13 residues. Germline V gene lookup returns CDR1 SNHLY and CDR2 FYNNEI. Trimming left V 2 bases short and J 4 bases short, with 8 bases between. CDR3 protein: CASSESGIYGYTF. The DNA for the CDR3 is TGTGCCAGCAGTGAATCCGGGATCTATGGCTACACCTTC.